The 27 T cell receptor beta chains in this list originate from one sample, sequenced in a study of blood T cells in healthy people across ages. Alongside a J-beta primer mix, a sample-barcoded 5' primer served in a second PCR lasting about 7 to 12 cycles. TCRdb redid the calling of the 5' RACE reads with MiXCR, one entry per CDR3 protein. The sample has about 640,000 distinct CDR3 sequences, roughly 30% seen once. The sequenced material came from blood. These receptors were obtained from a woman over 75 in good health.

Concerning this clonotype: This could be a read error, since a much larger clone is one nucleotide away. CDR3 DNA sequence: TGCGCCAGCAGCCAAGATTCCGGCAGGGGGGGAGAGACCCAGTACTTC. It is translated as CASSQDSGRGGETQYF. V and J are TRBV4-3 and TRBJ2-5, with D perhaps being TRBD1 or TRBD2 (7 bases each). CDR1 is LGHNA and CDR2 is YSLEER in the germline V gene. CDR3 length: 16 residues. V lost 0 bases, J lost 4 bases, and 15 bases lay in between.

The chain joins TRBV20-1 to TRBJ2-3, with TRBD2 matching over 7 bases. Germline lookup yields CDR1 DFQATT and CDR2 SNEGSKA (reference sequence). The CDR3 extends over 15 amino acids. The V gene end was trimmed by 0 bases and the J gene end by 4 bases; junction bases not matched to a gene: 7. CDR3 sequence (DNA): TGCAGTGCTAGAGATGCGGGGGACTACCCAGATACGCAGTATTTT. It encodes CSARDAGDYPDTQYF.

This chain connects TRBV5-1 to TRBJ1-5; D is unresolved. Per germline, CDR1 SGHRS and CDR2 YFSETQ. The length of the CDR3 is 14 residues. V was clipped by 0 bases and J by 7 bases, with 11 bases between them. The CDR3 DNA reads TGCGCCAGCAGCTTGGAGTTTCAAGGACAGCCCCAGCATTTT. Its translation is CASSLEFQGQPQHF. Full variable domain (missing parts from reference TRBV5-1 and TRBJ1-5): KAGVTQTPRYLIKTRGQQVTLSCSPISGHRSVSWYQQTPGQGLQFLFEYFSETQRNKGNFPGRFSGRQFSNSRSEMNVSTLELGDSALYLCASSLEFQGQPQHFGDGTRLSIL.

This clonotype came up a few times. This could be a read error, since a much larger clone is one nucleotide away. The genes are TRBV29-1 and TRBJ1-1; D may be TRBD1 (6 bases). The CDR3 extends over 13 amino acids. Trimming took 4 bases from V and 5 from J, leaving 14 bases between them. CDR1 SQVTM and CDR2 ANQGSEA come from the germline V gene. Here the CDR3 reads CSVGEGGWTEAFF. The CDR3 DNA reads as TGCAGCGTTGGGGAAGGGGGTTGGACTGAAGCTTTCTTT.

The genes are TRBV6-1 and TRBJ1-6; 8 positions agree with TRBD1. This CDR3 is built from 17 residues. Germline V CDR1 and CDR2: MNHNS, SASEGT. Trimming removed 0 bases from V and 7 bases from J; junction bases left unmatched: 8. CDR3 in amino acids: CASSEARQGRWNSPLHF. CDR3 nucleotides: TGTGCCAGCAGTGAAGCCCGACAGGGGCGGTGGAATTCACCCCTCCACTTT.

This clonotype has a handful of counts. This chain joins TRBV5-1 and TRBJ1-6; D unclear. Trimming stripped 4 bases from V and 10 bases from J, with 18 bases between. CDR1 is SGHRS, CDR2 YFSETQ, per germline. There are 15 residues in the CDR3. CDR3 DNA: TGCGCCAGCAGCCCTTTTAACAGTGGGGAATCACCCCTCCACTTT. Protein sequence: CASSPFNSGESPLHF.

Note on this clonotype: A clone one base away is much larger, so this may be a read error. This rearrangement joins TRBV7-2 to TRBJ2-2; 10 bases agree with TRBD2. CDR3 length: 16 amino acids. Losses at the gene ends were 8 bases for V and 4 bases for J; bases not matched to a gene: 10. Germline lookup yields CDR1 SGHTA and CDR2 FQGNSA. The CDR3 sequence: CASPTSGATITGELFF. The CDR3 coding sequence is TGTGCCAGCCCCACTAGCGGGGCAACGATCACCGGGGAGCTGTTTTTT.

The genes are TRBV3-1 and TRBJ2-3; the D is unclear. Germline CDR1 LGHDT, CDR2 YNNKEL (reference sequence). The CDR3 is 13 residues long. Deletions cut 5 bases from V and 5 bases from J, with 11 bases between. CDR3 in amino acids: CASSYRDLDTQYF. As DNA, the CDR3 is TGTGCCAGCAGCTATAGAGATTTAGATACGCAGTATTTT.

The V and J genes are TRBV28 and TRBJ1-2; no clear D gene. This CDR3 contains 15 residues. The V and J ends lost 4 bases and 8 bases respectively, with 20 bases between them. From germline, CDR1 is MDHEN and CDR2 SYDVKM. CDR3 nucleotide sequence: TGTGCCAGCAGTTGGACGGACGTATCCGAGGGAGGCTACACCTTC. Its translation is CASSWTDVSEGGYTF.

The chain combines TRBV13 with TRBJ2-1; D is unresolved. This CDR3 region has 12 residues. V lost 2 bases and J 13 bases, leaving 12 bases between the germline ends. Looked up from germline, CDR1 is PRHDT and CDR2 is FYEKMQ (reference sequence). The CDR3 loop is CASSLFLETQFF. The CDR3 DNA reads as TGTGCCAGCAGCTTATTCCTCGAGACCCAGTTCTTC.

V gene TRBV20-1 combines with J gene TRBJ1-1; 7 bases match TRBD1. Germline V gene lookup returns CDR1 DFQATT and CDR2 SNEGSKA (reference sequence). J was trimmed by 1 base and V by 6 bases; bases with no gene match: 8. This CDR3 has 14 amino acids. CDR3 bases: TGCAGTGCCAGAAGACAGGGTGGGAACACTGAAGCTTTCTTT. Its protein is CSARRQGGNTEAFF.

Ten or more counts support this clonotype. The J gene is TRBJ2-7, the V gene TRBV5-1, with D hard to call. The CDR3 covers 15 residues. V was shortened by 1 base and J by 0 bases, with 11 bases between the two germline ends. Per the germline V gene, CDR1 is SGHRS and CDR2 is YFSETQ. CDR3 region: CASSLTLTHSYEQYF. For the CDR3, the DNA is TGCGCCAGCAGCTTGACTTTGACTCACTCCTACGAGCAGTACTTC.

Note on this clonotype: A clone one base away is much larger, so this may be a read error. The genes are TRBV6-2 or TRBV6-3 and TRBJ2-7; the match to TRBD1 covers 7 bases. The CDR3 has 15 residues. V lost 7 bases, J lost 3 bases, and 12 bases stayed unmatched. Germline V gene data show CDR1 as MNHEY and CDR2 as SVGEGT. CDR3 nucleotide sequence: TGTGCCAGCAACAACACAGGGGCCAACCGCTACGAGCAGTACTTC. It specifies CASNNTGANRYEQYF.

This clonotype was recorded at least ten times. V and J are TRBV7-3 and TRBJ2-1; 8 bases line up with TRBD1. The V segment lost 4 bases and the J segment 6 bases; nucleotides outside the gene matches: 11. The CDR3 consists of 16 residues. CDR1 is SGHTA, CDR2 FQGTGA, per germline. CDR3 amino acids: CASSSQARTGSNEQFF. CDR3 in DNA: TGTGCCAGCAGCTCCCAGGCGAGGACAGGGAGCAATGAGCAGTTCTTC.

The J gene is TRBJ2-5, the V gene TRBV27; D might be TRBD1 (6 bases). TRBJ2-7 explains the end of the DNA better; the J call may be wrong. This CDR3 has 14 amino acids. The germline CDR1 and CDR2 sequences are MNHEY and SMNVEV (reference sequence). The CDR3 protein is CASSFRDNSYEQYF. The CDR3 DNA reads TGTGCCAGCAGTTTCCGGGACAACTCCTACGAGCAGTACTTC.

The sample holds many counts of this clonotype. The V call is TRBV29-1, the J call TRBJ1-2; the D gene is possibly TRBD1 (6 bases). The CDR3 is 13 residues long. The V and J ends lost 3 bases and 0 bases respectively, with 8 bases between them. Germline-derived CDR1 and CDR2 are SQVTM and ANQGSEA. The CDR3 region is CSVESGANYGYTF. CDR3 in DNA: TGCAGCGTTGAGTCAGGGGCTAACTATGGCTACACCTTC. The full variable domain, its missing parts supplied by reference TRBV29-1 and TRBJ1-2, is SAVISQKPSRDICQRGTSLTIQCQVDSQVTMMFWYRQQPGQSLTLIATANQGSEATYESGFVIDKFPISRPNLTFSTLTVSNMSPEDSSIYLCSVESGANYGYTFGSGTRLTVV.

This clonotype was detected ten times or more. The chain is built from TRBV28 and TRBJ2-5; D gene uncertain. The CDR3 extends over 12 amino acids. V lost 1 base and J lost 5, with 5 bases in between. Germline CDR1 and CDR2: MDHEN and SYDVKM. The CDR3 here is CASSLFAETQYF. The CDR3, as DNA: TGTGCCAGCAGTTTATTTGCGGAGACCCAGTACTTC.

The chain has TRBV29-1 and TRBJ1-1, with D perhaps matching TRBD1 (6 bases). The CDR3 extends over 13 amino acids. Germline CDR1 and CDR2: SQVTM and ANQGSEA. The CDR3 DNA follows: TGCGGCGCCGAGGACAGAGTAAGCACTGAAGCTTTCTTT. Translation gives CGAEDRVSTEAFF.

This clonotype was observed a few times. A read error may be the cause here, since a much bigger clone is one base away. This CDR3 is CASRRGGFYNEQYF. The CDR3 DNA reads TGTGCCAGCAGACGGGGGGGGTTCTACAATGAGCAGTACTTC. V gene TRBV6-1 combines with J gene TRBJ2-5, with TRBD2 matching over 8 bases. J gave up 11 bases and V 6 bases, and 14 bases lay outside the gene matches. This CDR3 is 14 amino acids long. From germline, CDR1 is MNHNS and CDR2 SASEGT.

This clonotype is a singleton in its sample. A read error may explain this, as a much larger clone is one base away. The genes are TRBV29-1 and TRBJ1-2, with 7 bases matching TRBD1. From germline, CDR1 is SQVTM and CDR2 ANQGSEA. The CDR3 spans 14 residues. This CDR3 is CGVDHLQGQEGYTF. The CDR3 nucleotides are TGCGGCGTTGATCATCTACAGGGGCAGGAGGGCTACACCTTC. The variable domain in full, completed from reference TRBV29-1 and TRBJ1-2, reads SAVISQKPSRDICQRGTSLTIQCQVDSQVTMMFWYRQQPGQSLTLIATANQGSEATYESGFVIDKFPISRPNLTFSTLTVSNMSPEDSSIYLCGVDHLQGQEGYTFGSGTRLTVV.

This clonotype came up many times. This sequence joins TRBV7-2 and TRBJ2-3, with D possibly TRBD2 on 5 matching bases. CDR1 is SGHTA, CDR2 FQGNSA, per germline. Trimming stripped 0 bases from V and 6 bases from J, with 10 bases between. The CDR3 has 14 amino acids. In nucleotides, the CDR3 is TGTGCCAGCAGCTTAGCGAGTCAGCGGGATACGCAGTATTTT. Protein sequence: CASSLASQRDTQYF. The full variable domain, its missing parts supplied by reference TRBV7-2 and TRBJ2-3, is GAGVSQSPSNKVTEKGKDVELRCDPISGHTALYWYRQSLGQGLEFLIYFQGNSAPDKSGLPSDRFSAERTGGSVSTLTIQRTQQEDSAVYLCASSLASQRDTQYFGPGTRLTVL.

The chain recombines TRBV6-5 with TRBJ1-2; 10 bases are a match to TRBD1. V shed 2 bases and J 11 bases; nucleotides not matched to a gene: 11. This CDR3 comprises 15 residues. The germline gives CDR1 MNHEY, CDR2 SVGAGI. CDR3 DNA: TGTGCCAGCAGTTACCTTTTGGCGGGACAGGGGTTTTACACCTTC. Its translation is CASSYLLAGQGFYTF.

This clonotype was seen a handful of times. A single base separates this from a much larger clone, so it may be a read error. The chain uses TRBV20-1 and TRBJ2-7; D gene uncertain. The CDR3 covers 13 residues. The germline V gene encodes CDR1 DFQATT and CDR2 SNEGSKA (reference sequence). Trimming cost V 2 bases and J 7 bases, with 15 bases left between them. CDR3 sequence: CSARLGNLNEQYF. The CDR3 DNA reads as TGCAGTGCTAGATTAGGGAATCTCAATGAGCAGTACTTC.

J is TRBJ1-6 and V is TRBV4-1; D not resolved. CDR1 and CDR2 from the germline V gene are MGHRA and YSYEKL. V was shortened by 5 bases and J by 3 bases, with 8 bases between the two germline ends. The CDR3 sequence is 14 residues long. The CDR3 loop reads CASSDRVYNSPLHF. The CDR3 nucleotides read TGCGCCAGCAGCGACCGGGTCTATAATTCACCCCTCCACTTT.

This clonotype was seen many times. V and J are TRBV6-2 or TRBV6-3 and TRBJ2-6; perhaps TRBD2 as D (6 bases). The V end lost 7 bases, the J end lost 1 base, and 11 bases lay between the germline ends. The CDR3 is 15 amino acids. The germline gives CDR1 MNHEY, CDR2 SVGEGT. CDR3 bases: TGTGCCAGCACCCGGGGGAATTCTGGGGCCAACGTCCTGACTTTC. Its translation: CASTRGNSGANVLTF.

The chain couples TRBV30 to TRBJ2-3; 13 positions match TRBD2. In germline, CDR1 is GTSNPN, CDR2 SVGIG (reference sequence). The J segment lost 9 bases and the V segment lost 5 bases, leaving 11 bases of the junction unmatched. This CDR3 comprises 15 residues. In DNA, the CDR3 is TGTGCCTGGGCGACCGGGACTAGCGGGATGGAGACGCAGTATTTT. It yields the protein CAWATGTSGMETQYF.

As to this clonotype: One end of the junction is discordant with germline, which a read error may explain. The rearrangement links TRBV15 to TRBJ1-5, with D unresolved. Germline loops: CDR1 LNHNV, CDR2 YYDKDF (reference sequence). CDR3 size: 18 residues. The CDR3 sequence: CATNRDLRVFYSNQPQHF. CDR3 DNA sequence: TGTGCCACCAACAGAGATCTTCGAGTTTTCTATAGCAATCAGCCCCAGCATTTT.